This TCR beta chain was identified during a study of blood T cells in healthy people across ages (dated by TCRdb to 2013 to 2016). Context from the whole study: Template switching captured roughly one uniquely barcoded TCR beta cDNA molecule per two T cells in model experiments. Age-related changes in TCR beta repertoire diversity were measured in the study by deep sequencing normalized with unique cDNA molecular identifiers. The donors were split into four age groups: young (average around 15 years), middle-aged (roughly 40), aged (about 56) and long-lived (approximately 80). Donors of different ages were randomly distributed across sequencing lanes to avoid experimental bias. Using the same blood draw, the study looked at two additional independent replicas of 1 million unique cDNA reads for two donors, one aged 18 to 30 and the other aged 80 or older.

Turning to this clonotype: The antigen it binds to is not known. No qualities accompany the bases; no much larger clone lies one base away.

Donors were about 36 systemically healthy Caucasian individuals from Russia aged roughly 6 to 95 years. Each donor gave 9 to 10 milliliters of peripheral blood, collected into EDTA-treated Vacutainer tubes. Ficoll-Paque density-gradient centrifugation was used to isolate PBMCs, with at least 6 million obtained per sample. Trizol reagent was used to extract total RNA from the PBMCs, yielding at least 6 micrograms per sample. Naive CD45RAhigh/CD27high T cell percentages were measured by flow cytometry on a PBMC aliquot from every donor. The library was produced with 5' RACE. Data came from an Illumina HiSeq 2500. A second PCR of about 6 to 11 cycles was performed with a sample-barcoded 5' primer and a J-beta primer mix. Each TCR beta cDNA molecule received a unique molecular identifier from a template-switch 5' adaptor carrying 12 random nucleotides. Each sample yielded at least 2.5 million CDR3-containing paired-end reads. First-strand cDNA was synthesized from all RNA with the Mint cDNA synthesis kit, primed by a TRBC-specific oligonucleotide. Following uracil-DNA glycosylase treatment, a first 18-cycle PCR with universal primers M1SS and BC2_uni_R was performed on all cDNA. The paper's processing steps were these. For normalization, 1 million high-quality reads were randomly selected from each sample, with every read carrying a distinct molecular identifier. Reads with shared molecular identifiers were discarded instead of being binned into consensus sequences. MiTCR, run with a Q25 quality threshold and the strictest error-elimination algorithm, handled CDR3 identification, clonotype clustering and error correction. A nonparametric unseen species model with Euler transformation was used to estimate a lower bound on total TCR beta diversity. In-frame beta chains were kept once TCRdb had trimmed the public reads at Q25 with fastp and called clones with MiXCR. Under each unique CDR3 protein, matching rows form one entry showing the most common genes and DNA. TCRdb's processing, not the study's, gives the V and J calls here. The sample table lists 850,000 or so distinct CDR3 sequences, under 35% of them with a count of one. Roughly 17% of the sample comes from the top ten.

Results the study describes overall, beyond this receptor: There was a strong correlation between observed TCR beta diversity and the percentage of naive T cells measured by flow cytometry. As age increased, observed TCR beta diversity per million T cells dropped in a roughly linear way, and a significant reduction was already evident by age about 36. Because donor CMV infection status was unknown, age-related changes in expanded clonotypes were potentially confounded. Compared with the aged group, the long-lived group had more naive CD4+ T cells, fewer expanded clones and increased TCR diversity, a pattern suggesting age selection. Because profiling used bulk unsorted PBMCs, naive and antigen-experienced compartments could not be compared conclusively. Estimates of total diversity based on one million sequenced T cells were considered lower bounds and underestimates.

CDR1 and CDR2 are drawn from the germline V gene (reference sequence): LNHNV, YYDKDF. The CDR3 starts with the cysteine, ends with the phenylalanine, and has 13 residues. Kept here is only the CDR3 DNA, which spans 39 bases and is read in frame from base 1. V sheds 3 bases and J sheds 4 bases, leaving 9 bases between their ends. The chain links TRBV15 with TRBJ1-2; the D segment could be TRBD1, given 6 matching bases. The sequenced material came from blood. The receptor's source is a woman older than 75 in good health. The DNA is as follows: TGTGCCACCAGCAGGGACAGCCTCTATGGCTACACCTTC. Translated, this gives CATSRDSLYGYTF. With the rest looked up from the reference TRBV15 and TRBJ1-2 genes rather than sequenced, the full variable domain is DAMVIQNPRYQVTQFGKPVTLSCSQTLNHNVMYWYQQKSSQAPKLLFHYYDKDFNNEADTPDNFQSRRPNTSFCFLDIRSPGLGDTAMYLCATSRDSLYGYTFGSGTRLTVV.